The present T cell receptor beta chain was sequenced within a study of early T cells in non-severe SARS-CoV-2 infection. Overall study: Sequencing was performed on bulk RNA from unsorted whole blood, leaving chains unpaired.

Trimming cost V 4 bases and J 0 bases, with 10 bases left between them. CDR1 SQVTM and CDR2 ANQGSEA come from the germline V gene. CDR3 length equals 13 residues. Concerning this clonotype: Its antigen is not identified.

Study results and limitations: CD4 and private specificities were missed by VDJdb matching, which favored anti-spike CD8 responses.

Unique molecular identifiers were attached to individual cDNA molecules. MiXCR, applied by TCRdb to the 5' RACE reads, yields one record per CDR3 protein. This table holds 75,000 to 100,000 distinct CDR3 sequences, around an eighth found once. The origin of this receptor is an adult who was a healthcare worker with PCR-confirmed SARS-CoV-2 infection or an uninfected control (not recorded which). The sequenced sample consisted of whole blood. The J gene is TRBJ2-7, the V gene TRBV29-1; tentatively, D is TRBD1 (6 bases). The CDR3 loop reads CSVGTASSYEQYF. CDR3 coding DNA: TGCAGCGTTGGGACAGCTTCCTCCTACGAGCAGTACTTC.